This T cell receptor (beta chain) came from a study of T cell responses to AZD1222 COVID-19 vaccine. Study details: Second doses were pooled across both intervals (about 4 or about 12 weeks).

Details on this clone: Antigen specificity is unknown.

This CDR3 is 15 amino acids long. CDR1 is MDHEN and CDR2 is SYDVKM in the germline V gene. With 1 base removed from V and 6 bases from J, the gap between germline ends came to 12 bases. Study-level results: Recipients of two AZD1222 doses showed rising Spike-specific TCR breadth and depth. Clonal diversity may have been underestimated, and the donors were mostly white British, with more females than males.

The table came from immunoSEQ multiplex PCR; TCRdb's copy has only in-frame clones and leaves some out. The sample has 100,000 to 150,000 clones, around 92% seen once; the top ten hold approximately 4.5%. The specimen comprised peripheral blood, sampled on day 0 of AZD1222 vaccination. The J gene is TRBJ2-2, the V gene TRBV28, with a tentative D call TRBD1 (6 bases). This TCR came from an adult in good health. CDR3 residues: CASSLFGGAAGELFF. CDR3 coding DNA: TGTGCCAGCAGTTTATTTGGGGGCGCGGCCGGGGAGCTGTTTTTT.